Reported below is one TCR beta chain. Its antigen is currently not known. Qualities for individual bases were not recorded, and no much larger clone is one base off. From cysteine to phenylalanine, the CDR3 is 14 amino acids long. Kept here is only the CDR3 DNA, which spans 42 bases and is read in frame from base 1. CDR1 and CDR2 (LNHDA, SQIVND) derive from the germline V gene (reference sequence). V loses 4 bases, J loses 7 bases, and the germline ends lie 14 bases apart. TCRbeta CDR3 regions were amplified from genomic DNA using the immunoSEQ Assay, a bias-controlled multiplex PCR. In the original analysis: The number of nucleated cells in each sample was estimated by amplification of reference gene primers within the assay. Sequence reads were collapsed and filtered to measure the absolute abundance of every unique TCRbeta CDR3 rearrangement. For each sample, productive Simpson clonality was calculated as the square root of Simpson's diversity index across productive rearrangements. Imported from immuneACCESS, the table was reduced by TCRdb to in-frame sequences with V and J called. These copies leave out some clones; in studies compared against another copy, an unresolved V gene accounts for under half, and the cause of the remainder is not known. The DNA was the basis for D and trimming; V, J and clone size are from that table. Recorded for this sample are roughly 300,000 clones; more than 75% of them occurred a single time. The ten largest clones take up less than 4.5% of the sample.

Enrolling through a virtual design, the prospective study's participants ranged in age from roughly 18 to 89 years and lived across roughly 24 United States geographic areas. In the prospective study, participants were assigned to cohorts based on the clinical history participants reported in a screening survey and a study questionnaire. Recovered participants in ImmuneRACE Cohort 3 were defined as having two consecutive negative NP/OP PCR tests, clearance from a healthcare professional, or resolution of symptoms. Each participant in the prospective study had whole blood, serum and a nasopharyngeal or oropharyngeal swab collected by mobile phlebotomists. Participants in the prospective study had the option to provide additional blood draws and questionnaires over a 2-month period. Prospective study blood samples were shipped either frozen or at room temperature before DNA extraction. The data were taken from a study of blood T cell repertoires in COVID-19 (TCRdb year 2020). As for the study more broadly: Samples from collaborators originated in the United States, Italy and Spain and spanned both the acute and convalescent phases of COVID-19. The prospective study material was composed of cDNA or gDNA derived from T cells, B-cell-depleted T cells, or PBMCs. Deeply sampled blood TCRbeta repertoires from subjects exposed to, actively infected with, or recovered from COVID-19 were included in the dataset. The repertoires were made available in a free public database intended to serve as a resource for research on the immune response to SARS-CoV-2. Where available, HLA class I and class II types were obtained from metadata supplied by the sample provider rather than from assay-based typing. The samples were drawn from the first 160 participants of the ongoing ImmuneRACE study and from 1,254 subjects provided by 6 global collaborators. Nearly every sample came with metadata listing a de-identified subject ID, COVID-19 status, age in years and sex.

Here is what the overall study found, with its caveats: The amount of clinical and demographic metadata varied by source and participant and was provided uncurated.

The sequence was collected from a man aged 30 to 39 who had recovered from COVID-19. This chain joins TRBV19 to TRBJ2-1; TRBD2 is a possible D gene, resting on 5 matching bases. The sequenced sample consisted of PBMCs or T cells enriched from blood (not recorded which). The CDR3 protein: CASSRLERLNEQFF. The DNA is as follows: TGTGCCAGTAGTAGACTCGAGCGGCTTAATGAGCAGTTCTTC.